This section outlines one TCR beta chain sequence together with its context. This specimen belongs to a study of T cell changes during pregnancy in multiple sclerosis. Method: immunoSEQ multiplex PCR; TCRdb's copy keeps in-frame clones and lacks some. The sample contains fewer than 85,000 clones, just under 95% of which appear only once. This receptor was taken from a female donor with multiple sclerosis, enrolled in a pregnancy study. The starting material was peripheral blood, obtained in the second trimester of pregnancy.

CDR3 sequence: CASSVRDTDTQYF. CDR3 in DNA: TGTGCCAGCAGCGTACGGGACACAGATACGCAGTATTTT. This chain links TRBV9 with TRBJ2-3; maybe TRBD2 (5 bases). Germline loops: CDR1 SGDLS, CDR2 YYNGEE. The CDR3 consists of 13 residues. Deletions cut 1 base from V and 2 bases from J, with 5 bases between.